The present T cell receptor (beta chain) was sequenced within a study of blood T cell dynamics during melanoma immunotherapy. Study information: Metastatic melanoma patients received first-line pembrolizumab or nivolumab plus ipilimumab. Study-level results: The most clonal sorted CD8+ subset, immune-effector cells, was closest to cell-free DNA CDR3 sequences.

Points on this clone: What it binds is unknown.

Time point: pre-treatment baseline. Memory T cells counted as immune-effector cells when CD3+ CD4- CD8+ CD45RA- CD45RO-high CD27- CCR7-. Apart from two fast progressors, RECIST 1.1 response was judged 12 weeks post-infusion. This CDR3 comprises 15 residues. Germline CDR1 and CDR2: MDHEN and SYDVKM. The trim removed 3 bases at V and 7 bases at J, leaving 6 bases unmatched. Here immunoSEQ multiplex PCR was the method, and the copy in TCRdb shows in-frame clones only, minus some. The sample records 550 to 900 clones, around 69% being singletons. The sequences come from CD8+ T cells from blood, collected from a patient treated with checkpoint blockade. The TCR comes from a human donor with melanoma. This rearrangement joins TRBV28 to TRBJ1-5; 10 nucleotides agree with TRBD1. The CDR3 DNA is TGTGCCAGCAGTTTGGGACAGGGGTATCGACAGCCCCAGCATTTT. Residues: CASSLGQGYRQPQHF.